The source of this T cell receptor beta chain is a study of T-cell memory formation after mild COVID-19. Study-wide points: The CD4+ clones that contracted clustered mainly within CM and EM, and the CD8+ clones concentrated in EMRA.

Via MiXCR, TCRdb re-called the 5' RACE reads, giving one row per CDR3 protein. The sample yields approximately 250,000 distinct CDR3 sequences, around 15% seen once. Comment on this clonotype: Its matching antigen is unknown.

V lost 2 bases, J lost 6 bases, and 8 bases stayed unmatched. Germline loops: CDR1 SGHRS, CDR2 YFSETQ. This CDR3 region has 16 residues. The chain recombines TRBV5-1 with TRBJ1-6; 7 bases map to TRBD1. The material sequenced was PBMCs or a T cell subset sorted from them (not recorded which). The receptor's source is a man between 18 and 35 years old who had mild COVID-19 (a few samples of this study predate the infection). Cell type and time point are not known. CDR3 nucleotides: TGCGCCAGCAGCTTCCAAGGGGGCCCTATTAATTCACCCCTCCACTTT. Protein: CASSFQGGPINSPLHF. Full variable domain (outside the CDR3, taken from reference TRBV5-1 and TRBJ1-6): KAGVTQTPRYLIKTRGQQVTLSCSPISGHRSVSWYQQTPGQGLQFLFEYFSETQRNKGNFPGRFSGRQFSNSRSEMNVSTLELGDSALYLCASSFQGGPINSPLHFGNGTRLTVT.